Listed below are T cell receptor beta chains from one sample, sequenced in a study of T cells in Graves' hyperthyroidism and ophthalmopathy. TCRdb recomputed calls from the multiplex PCR reads with MiXCR, one row per CDR3 protein. The sample consists of under 350,000 distinct CDR3 sequences, about 21% of them appearing once. Sequencing was carried out using blood. Source of these receptors: a woman in her forties or fifties with Graves' hyperthyroidism. Both conserved end residues are part of each CDR3. D genes are given only for firm matches. Clone size is given for some rows only: seen once, a few or many times, or a class if the clone is expanded.

CDR3 protein: CASSLATLVDEQYF
CDR3 DNA: TGTGCCAGCAGCTTAGCGACCCTAGTTGACGAGCAGTACTTC
D gene: -
J gene: TRBJ2-7
clone size: -
CDR3 length: 14
V gene: TRBV7-9

CDR3 protein: CASRRGDGRTDTQYF
CDR3 DNA: TGCGCCAGCAGGCGTGGGGACGGTCGCACAGATACGCAGTATTTT
D gene: -
J gene: TRBJ2-3
clone size: many
CDR3 length: 15
V gene: TRBV5-1

CDR3 protein: CSAVESRRAGELFF
CDR3 DNA: TGCAGTGCTGTAGAGTCCCGGAGGGCCGGGGAGCTGTTTTTT
D gene: -
J gene: TRBJ2-2
clone size: many
CDR3 length: 14
V gene: TRBV20-1

CDR3 protein: CASSDRLASVSYEQYF
CDR3 DNA: TGCGCCAGCAGTGATAGACTAGCGTCGGTATCCTACGAGCAGTACTTC
D gene: TRBD2
J gene: TRBJ2-7
clone size: few
CDR3 length: 16
V gene: TRBV10-2

CDR3 protein: CASSYTSSGEYINTQYF
CDR3 DNA: TGTGCCAGCAGTTACACCTCGTCGGGGGAGTACATCAATACGCAGTATTTT
D gene: -
J gene: TRBJ2-3
clone size: many
CDR3 length: 17
V gene: TRBV6-5

CDR3 protein: CASSFQQENTEAFF
CDR3 DNA: TGTGCCAGCAGCTTTCAACAGGAGAACACTGAAGCTTTCTTT
D gene: -
J gene: TRBJ1-1
clone size: -
CDR3 length: 14
V gene: TRBV5-4

CDR3 protein: CASSGGQGNQPQHF
CDR3 DNA: TGTGCCAGCAGTGGAGGACAGGGGAATCAGCCCCAGCATTTT
D gene: TRBD1
J gene: TRBJ1-5
clone size: many
CDR3 length: 14
V gene: TRBV2

CDR3 protein: CATSSRRRLNTEAFF
CDR3 DNA: TGTGCCACCAGCAGTCGGAGGAGGCTCAACACTGAAGCTTTCTTT
D gene: -
J gene: TRBJ1-1
clone size: many
CDR3 length: 15
V gene: TRBV15

CDR3 protein: CASSSRGGTEAFF
CDR3 DNA: TGTGCCAGCAGCTCGAGAGGGGGCACTGAAGCTTTCTTT
D gene: -
J gene: TRBJ1-1
clone size: many
CDR3 length: 13
V gene: TRBV7-3

CDR3 protein: CAWSSRTSREKLFF
CDR3 DNA: TGTGCCTGGAGCTCCCGGACGTCTCGGGAAAAACTGTTTTTT
D gene: -
J gene: TRBJ1-4
clone size: many
CDR3 length: 14
V gene: TRBV30

CDR3 protein: CASSLSRANYGYTF
CDR3 DNA: TGTGCCAGCAGTTTATCTCGGGCGAACTATGGCTACACCTTC
D gene: -
J gene: TRBJ1-2
clone size: few
CDR3 length: 14
V gene: TRBV27

CDR3 protein: CASTRAPGNTIYF
CDR3 DNA: TGTGCCAGCACCCGGGCCCCTGGAAACACCATATATTTT
D gene: -
J gene: TRBJ1-3
clone size: -
CDR3 length: 13
V gene: TRBV12-3/TRBV12-4

CDR3 protein: CASSRAGDQPQHF
CDR3 DNA: TGTGCCAGTAGTAGGGCAGGGGATCAGCCCCAGCATTTT
D gene: -
J gene: TRBJ1-5
clone size: -
CDR3 length: 13
V gene: TRBV19

CDR3 protein: CASSVTVLGEQFF
CDR3 DNA: TGTGCCAGCAGTGTTACAGTTCTTGGTGAGCAGTTCTTC
D gene: -
J gene: TRBJ2-1
clone size: few
CDR3 length: 13
V gene: TRBV6-1

CDR3 protein: CASSRGPESEAFF
CDR3 DNA: TGTGCCAGCAGCCGCGGGCCAGAATCTGAAGCTTTCTTT
D gene: -
J gene: TRBJ1-1
clone size: few
CDR3 length: 13
V gene: TRBV7-9

CDR3 protein: CASSLGYLGKSYEQYF
CDR3 DNA: TGTGCCAGCAGCTTAGGCTACTTGGGAAAATCCTACGAGCAGTACTTC
D gene: -
J gene: TRBJ2-7
clone size: many
CDR3 length: 16
V gene: TRBV7-2

CDR3 protein: CASSYQRDSNQPQHF
CDR3 DNA: TGTGCCAGCAGTTACCAGAGGGATAGCAATCAGCCCCAGCATTTT
D gene: -
J gene: TRBJ1-5
clone size: -
CDR3 length: 15
V gene: TRBV6-5

CDR3 protein: CASGLARQGVTEQFF
CDR3 DNA: TGTGCTAGTGGTTTGGCCCGACAGGGTGTCACTGAGCAGTTCTTC
D gene: TRBD1
J gene: TRBJ2-1
clone size: many
CDR3 length: 15
V gene: TRBV12-5

CDR3 protein: CASSLRASGGGNEQFF
CDR3 DNA: TGTGCCAGCAGTTTGCGGGCTAGCGGGGGAGGAAATGAGCAGTTCTTC
D gene: TRBD2
J gene: TRBJ2-1
clone size: few
CDR3 length: 16
V gene: TRBV27

CDR3 protein: CSARPWGTDTQYF
CDR3 DNA: TGCAGTGCCCGCCCCTGGGGGACAGATACGCAGTATTTT
D gene: -
J gene: TRBJ2-3
clone size: -
CDR3 length: 13
V gene: TRBV20-1

CDR3 protein: CSAMRGGEKLFF
CDR3 DNA: TGCAGTGCAATGCGGGGGGGCGAAAAACTGTTTTTT
D gene: -
J gene: TRBJ1-4
clone size: many
CDR3 length: 12
V gene: TRBV20-1

CDR3 protein: CASSLAQKYLRLAGERVGSEQYF
CDR3 DNA: TGTGCCAGCAGCTTAGCCCAGAAGTACCTCCGACTAGCGGGAGAGAGAGTGGGGTCCGAGCAGTACTTC
D gene: TRBD2
J gene: TRBJ2-7
clone size: -
CDR3 length: 23
V gene: TRBV7-2

CDR3 protein: CASSLVKGGGNEQFF
CDR3 DNA: TGTGCCAGCAGCTTAGTGAAGGGAGGGGGAAATGAGCAGTTCTTC
D gene: -
J gene: TRBJ2-1
clone size: many
CDR3 length: 15
V gene: TRBV7-9

CDR3 protein: CASSQGTRGNTEAFF
CDR3 DNA: TGTGCCAGCAGCCAGGGGACCAGGGGAAACACTGAAGCTTTCTTT
D gene: -
J gene: TRBJ1-1
clone size: many
CDR3 length: 15
V gene: TRBV3-1

CDR3 protein: CASSLREGQGNEKLFF
CDR3 DNA: TGCGCCAGCAGCTTGCGAGAGGGACAGGGAAATGAAAAACTGTTTTTT
D gene: TRBD1
J gene: TRBJ1-4
clone size: many
CDR3 length: 16
V gene: TRBV5-1

CDR3 protein: CASSPGRGGTEAFF
CDR3 DNA: TGTGCCAGCAGTCCTGGACGAGGCGGGACTGAAGCTTTCTTT
D gene: -
J gene: TRBJ1-1
clone size: many
CDR3 length: 14
V gene: TRBV12-3/TRBV12-4

CDR3 protein: CASGSPRDGYTF
CDR3 DNA: TGTGCTAGTGGTTCTCCCAGGGATGGCTACACCTTC
D gene: -
J gene: TRBJ1-2
clone size: -
CDR3 length: 12
V gene: TRBV12-5

CDR3 protein: CASSPTSGRRETQYF
CDR3 DNA: TGCGCCAGCAGCCCGACTAGCGGGAGACGGGAGACCCAGTACTTC
D gene: TRBD2
J gene: TRBJ2-5
clone size: -
CDR3 length: 15
V gene: TRBV5-1

CDR3 protein: CASSDEQLRNTIYF
CDR3 DNA: TGTGCCAGTAGTGACGAACAGCTGAGAAACACCATATATTTT
D gene: -
J gene: TRBJ1-3
clone size: many
CDR3 length: 14
V gene: TRBV19

CDR3 protein: CASSLSLDTQYF
CDR3 DNA: TGTGCCAGCAGCTTATCCCTGGATACGCAGTATTTT
D gene: -
J gene: TRBJ2-3
clone size: many
CDR3 length: 12
V gene: TRBV7-8

CDR3 protein: CSVTGDPRETQYF
CDR3 DNA: TGCAGCGTGACAGGGGACCCCCGGGAGACCCAGTACTTC
D gene: TRBD1
J gene: TRBJ2-5
clone size: many
CDR3 length: 13
V gene: TRBV29-1

CDR3 protein: CASSLTGVGEQYF
CDR3 DNA: TGTGCCAGCAGCTTAACAGGGGTAGGCGAGCAGTACTTC
D gene: TRBD1
J gene: TRBJ2-7
clone size: many
CDR3 length: 13
V gene: TRBV11-2

CDR3 protein: CSGLANSYNEQFF
CDR3 DNA: TGCAGTGGGCTAGCGAACTCCTACAATGAGCAGTTCTTC
D gene: -
J gene: TRBJ2-1
clone size: many
CDR3 length: 13
V gene: TRBV20-1

CDR3 protein: CASSLDRAIYEQYF
CDR3 DNA: TGCGCCAGCAGCTTGGACAGGGCAATCTACGAGCAGTACTTC
D gene: -
J gene: TRBJ2-7
clone size: -
CDR3 length: 14
V gene: TRBV5-1

CDR3 protein: CASSLSELASYEQYF
CDR3 DNA: TGTGCCAGCAGCTTAAGTGAACTAGCCAGCTACGAGCAGTACTTC
D gene: -
J gene: TRBJ2-7
clone size: -
CDR3 length: 15
V gene: TRBV7-2

CDR3 protein: CASTYSLNEKLFF
CDR3 DNA: TGTGCCAGTACATACAGCCTTAATGAAAAACTGTTTTTT
D gene: -
J gene: TRBJ1-4
clone size: -
CDR3 length: 13
V gene: TRBV28

CDR3 protein: CSQLGDRETNYGYTF
CDR3 DNA: TGCAGTCAACTTGGGGACAGGGAAACTAACTATGGCTACACCTTC
D gene: TRBD1
J gene: TRBJ1-2
clone size: -
CDR3 length: 15
V gene: TRBV20-1

CDR3 protein: CASRPEGLLGNEQFF
CDR3 DNA: TGTGCCAGCAGACCCGAGGGACTGTTGGGAAATGAGCAGTTCTTC
D gene: -
J gene: TRBJ2-1
clone size: many
CDR3 length: 15
V gene: TRBV6-1

CDR3 protein: CSGSGTNTEAFF
CDR3 DNA: TGCAGCGGCTCGGGTACGAACACTGAAGCTTTCTTT
D gene: -
J gene: TRBJ1-1
clone size: -
CDR3 length: 12
V gene: TRBV29-1

CDR3 protein: CTSSFAGTGAFDEQFF
CDR3 DNA: TGTACCAGCAGTTTCGCCGGGACAGGGGCATTCGATGAGCAGTTCTTC
D gene: TRBD1
J gene: TRBJ2-1
clone size: few
CDR3 length: 16
V gene: TRBV27

CDR3 protein: CASRRSGGDYNEQFF
CDR3 DNA: TGTGCCAGCAGGCGTAGCGGGGGTGACTACAATGAGCAGTTCTTC
D gene: TRBD2
J gene: TRBJ2-1
clone size: -
CDR3 length: 15
V gene: TRBV6-2/TRBV6-3

CDR3 protein: CASSDGDGGGNQPQHF
CDR3 DNA: TGTGCCAGCAGTGATGGGGATGGGGGCGGGAATCAGCCCCAGCATTTT
D gene: -
J gene: TRBJ1-5
clone size: -
CDR3 length: 16
V gene: TRBV2

CDR3 protein: CASSKGTDTQYF
CDR3 DNA: TGCGCCAGCAGCAAAGGTACAGATACGCAGTATTTT
D gene: -
J gene: TRBJ2-3
clone size: many
CDR3 length: 12
V gene: TRBV5-1

CDR3 protein: CASRSTGDSYEQYF
CDR3 DNA: TGTGCCAGCAGATCCACAGGGGACTCCTACGAGCAGTACTTC
D gene: TRBD1
J gene: TRBJ2-7
clone size: many
CDR3 length: 14
V gene: TRBV28

CDR3 protein: CSAREGTSGKYEQYF
CDR3 DNA: TGCAGTGCTAGAGAAGGGACTAGCGGGAAATACGAGCAGTACTTC
D gene: TRBD2
J gene: TRBJ2-7
clone size: -
CDR3 length: 15
V gene: TRBV20-1

CDR3 protein: CAIGKGDQPQHF
CDR3 DNA: TGTGCCATCGGCAAGGGGGATCAGCCCCAGCATTTT
D gene: -
J gene: TRBJ1-5
clone size: -
CDR3 length: 12
V gene: TRBV10-3

CDR3 protein: CASSERVSYQPQHF
CDR3 DNA: TGTGCCAGCAGTGAACGGGTCTCTTATCAGCCCCAGCATTTT
D gene: -
J gene: TRBJ1-5
clone size: -
CDR3 length: 14
V gene: TRBV2

CDR3 protein: CASTVQGAKNIQYF
CDR3 DNA: TGTGCCAGCACCGTTCAGGGAGCCAAAAACATTCAGTACTTC
D gene: -
J gene: TRBJ2-4
clone size: many
CDR3 length: 14
V gene: TRBV28

CDR3 protein: CASSQQTGLAGETQYF
CDR3 DNA: TGTGCCAGCAGCCAACAAACGGGACTAGCAGGGGAGACCCAGTACTTC
D gene: TRBD2
J gene: TRBJ2-5
clone size: -
CDR3 length: 16
V gene: TRBV3-1

CDR3 protein: CASSRTDYGYTF
CDR3 DNA: TGTGCCAGCAGCCGGACAGACTATGGCTACACCTTC
D gene: -
J gene: TRBJ1-2
clone size: many
CDR3 length: 12
V gene: TRBV7-9

CDR3 protein: CASSGQGGRAFF
CDR3 DNA: TGTGCCAGCAGTGGACAGGGGGGGCGAGCTTTCTTT
D gene: TRBD1
J gene: TRBJ1-1
clone size: -
CDR3 length: 12
V gene: TRBV12-3/TRBV12-4

CDR3 protein: CASSPGPPTDTQYF
CDR3 DNA: TGTGCCAGCAGTCCAGGGCCCCCCACAGATACGCAGTATTTT
D gene: -
J gene: TRBJ2-3
clone size: many
CDR3 length: 14
V gene: TRBV2

CDR3 protein: CSALTGTGYGYTF
CDR3 DNA: TGCAGTGCTCTTACCGGGACAGGGTACGGCTACACCTTC
D gene: TRBD1
J gene: TRBJ1-2
clone size: many
CDR3 length: 13
V gene: TRBV20-1

CDR3 protein: CASTEGANTGELFF
CDR3 DNA: TGTGCCAGTACGGAGGGCGCGAACACCGGGGAGCTGTTTTTT
D gene: -
J gene: TRBJ2-2
clone size: -
CDR3 length: 14
V gene: TRBV19

CDR3 protein: CASSPPDRQYTEAFF
CDR3 DNA: TGTGCCAGCAGTCCCCCGGACAGGCAGTACACTGAAGCTTTCTTT
D gene: TRBD1
J gene: TRBJ1-1
clone size: -
CDR3 length: 15
V gene: TRBV27